This is a list of T cell receptor beta chains from one sample in a study of blood T cell repertoires in COVID-19. TCRdb keeps only in-frame clones here, not all; method: immunoSEQ multiplex PCR. The data hold some 150,000 clones, with 70% to 90% observed a single time. The specimen was peripheral blood. Every receptor here comes from a man aged 55 to 70 with acute or convalescent COVID-19. Both conserved end residues are part of each CDR3. The order of the fields is V gene, clone size, D gene, J gene, CDR3 DNA, CDR3 protein. A D gene is named only where the DNA matches it firmly. Clone size is stated in some rows and not others, as once, few, many or a class when expanded.

V gene: TRBV7-7; clone size: .; D gene: .; J gene: TRBJ2-3; CDR3 DNA: TGTGCCAGCAGCTTAGGCAGGGTGGGAGATACGCAGTATTTT; CDR3 protein: CASSLGRVGDTQYF
V gene: TRBV6-2/TRBV6-3; clone size: .; D gene: TRBD1; J gene: TRBJ1-2; CDR3 DNA: TGTGCCAGCAGTGCAGGGGGCGTGAGCTATGGCTACACCTTC; CDR3 protein: CASSAGGVSYGYTF
V gene: TRBV5-1; clone size: .; D gene: TRBD2; J gene: TRBJ2-7; CDR3 DNA: TGCGCCAGCAGCAACGGGGGGACCTACGAGCAGTACTTC; CDR3 protein: CASSNGGTYEQYF
V gene: TRBV7-3; clone size: .; D gene: TRBD1; J gene: TRBJ1-2; CDR3 DNA: TGTGCCAGCAGCCCGTCTGGGACAGGGCTTGAAGGCTACACCTTC; CDR3 protein: CASSPSGTGLEGYTF
V gene: TRBV5-1; clone size: .; D gene: TRBD1; J gene: TRBJ1-3; CDR3 DNA: TGCGCCAGCAGCGGGGGACAGGGGTATGAAAACACCATATATTTT; CDR3 protein: CASSGGQGYENTIYF
V gene: TRBV5-1; clone size: .; D gene: .; J gene: TRBJ1-4; CDR3 DNA: TGCGCCAGTGCGACAGGATCTAATGAAAAACTGTTTTTT; CDR3 protein: CASATGSNEKLFF
V gene: TRBV5-1; clone size: .; D gene: TRBD1; J gene: TRBJ1-3; CDR3 DNA: TGCGCCAGCAGCTTGGACAGGGGGACGGGAAACACCATATATTTT; CDR3 protein: CASSLDRGTGNTIYF
V gene: TRBV6-5; clone size: .; D gene: TRBD2; J gene: TRBJ2-7; CDR3 DNA: TGTGCCAGCGCGACCGGCGGGAGGGGAAGCTACGAGCAGTACTTC; CDR3 protein: CASATGGRGSYEQYF
V gene: TRBV19; clone size: .; D gene: .; J gene: TRBJ2-7; CDR3 DNA: TGTGCCAGTAAGTCCGCGGATTCCTACGAGCAGTACTTC; CDR3 protein: CASKSADSYEQYF
V gene: TRBV30; clone size: .; D gene: TRBD1; J gene: TRBJ2-3; CDR3 DNA: TGTGCCTGGGCCAACGGACAGGGGTCTAGCACAGATACGCAGTATTTT; CDR3 protein: CAWANGQGSSTDTQYF
V gene: TRBV24-1; clone size: .; D gene: .; J gene: TRBJ2-7; CDR3 DNA: TGTGCCACCGCTGGGTTGGGGGGGGTTTTCGATTTTGGGGGGCTCTACGAGCAGTACTTC; CDR3 protein: CATAGLGGVFDFGGLYEQYF
V gene: TRBV2; clone size: .; D gene: .; J gene: TRBJ1-2; CDR3 DNA: TGTGCCAGCAGTGAGTGGCAGGGTCTCCGAATTTTCTATGGCTACACCTTC; CDR3 protein: CASSEWQGLRIFYGYTF
V gene: TRBV19; clone size: once; D gene: TRBD1; J gene: TRBJ1-5; CDR3 DNA: TGTGCCAGTAGGGAGGGGGCCGGCAATCAGCCCCAGCATTTT; CDR3 protein: CASREGAGNQPQHF